The 32 T cell receptor beta chains reported below all come from one sample, sequenced in a study of cytomegalovirus exposure and HLA in healthy donors. Assay: immunoSEQ multiplex PCR; the TCRdb copy retains only in-frame clones and omits some. The data contain fewer than 200,000 clones, just under 90% of them seen just once; the ten biggest clones take up approximately 1.5%. The sample taken for sequencing was PBMCs. The receptors originated from a woman aged 25 to 39 in good health and CMV-seronegative.

This clone was counted a single time. This chain links TRBV4-1 with TRBJ1-1; D might be TRBD1 (6 bases). Deletions cut 2 bases from V and 0 bases from J, with 7 bases between. The V gene's germline CDR1 is MGHRA and CDR2 YSYEKL. The CDR3 extends over 14 amino acids. The CDR3 sequence: CASSQQGLNTEAFF. The CDR3 bases are TGCGCCAGCAGCCAACAGGGGTTGAACACTGAAGCTTTCTTT.

The rearrangement uses TRBV5-1 and TRBJ2-1; perhaps TRBD1 as D (5 bases). The CDR3 has 16 amino acids. Germline-derived CDR1 and CDR2 are SGHRS and YFSETQ. V was shortened by 0 bases and J by 5 bases, with 15 bases between the two germline ends. The CDR3, as DNA: TGCGCCAGCAGCTTGGCCCAGGGATTCTCAAACAATGAGCAGTTCTTC. Amino acid sequence: CASSLAQGFSNNEQFF.

A single count supports this clone. The chain carries TRBV6-5 and TRBJ1-6, with D unclear. The germline V gene has CDR1 MNHEY and CDR2 SVGAGI. Trimming shortened V by 6 bases and J by 14 bases, and 11 bases separated the two germline ends. The length of the CDR3 is 11 residues. CDR3 sequence reads: CASSQELTLHF. The CDR3 DNA reads as TGTGCCAGCAGCCAAGAACTCACCCTCCACTTT.

The gene calls are TRBV6-6 and TRBJ1-4, with D perhaps TRBD1 (6 bases). This CDR3 comprises 15 residues. Germline assignment: CDR1 MNHNY and CDR2 SVGAGI (reference sequence). Trimming removed 10 bases at V and 1 base at J, with 16 bases between. The CDR3 loop reads CATRQGRRTNEKLFF. The CDR3 region has the DNA TGTGCCACCCGGCAGGGGCGGAGAACTAATGAAAAACTGTTTTTT.

The chain has TRBV7-2 and TRBJ2-7; D is unresolved. The ends were cut back, 1 base at V and 0 bases at J, with 10 bases in the middle. CDR3 size: 15 residues. Germline assignment: CDR1 SGHTA and CDR2 FQGNSA. CDR3 sequence reads: CASSLGAVVSYEQYF. The CDR3 bases are TGTGCCAGCAGCTTAGGGGCTGTGGTCTCCTACGAGCAGTACTTC.

The gene calls are TRBV11-2 and TRBJ2-7, with D perhaps matching TRBD2 (6 bases). Germline V CDR1 and CDR2: SGHAT, FQNNGV. Trimming removed 4 bases at V and 2 bases at J, with 15 bases between. This CDR3 spans 15 amino acids. The CDR3, as DNA: TGTGCCAGCAGCTCAATGGGACGGGGGACCTACGAGCAGTACTTC. Translation gives CASSSMGRGTYEQYF. Combining the CDR3 with reference TRBV11-2 and TRBJ2-7 gives the whole variable domain EAGVAQSPRYKIIEKRQSVAFWCNPISGHATLYWYQQILGQGPKLLIQFQNNGVVDDSQLPKDRFSAERLKGVDSTLKIQPAKLEDSAVYLCASSSMGRGTYEQYFGPGTRLTVT.

This chain uses TRBV5-1 with TRBJ2-2; 13 positions agree with TRBD2. Looked up from germline, CDR1 is SGHRS and CDR2 is YFSETQ. The CDR3 contains 16 residues. With 3 bases clipped from V and 7 bases from J, the junction kept 6 bases outside the gene matches. Written as DNA, the CDR3 is TGCGCCAGCAGCTCCACTAGCGGGGGGGCCGGCGGGGAGCTGTTTTTT. Translation gives CASSSTSGGAGGELFF.

This chain connects TRBV27 to TRBJ2-7; no reliable D call. Germline-derived CDR1 and CDR2 are MNHEY and SMNVEV (reference sequence). V was shortened by 2 bases and J by 2 bases, with 7 bases between the two germline ends. The CDR3 totals 13 residues. CDR3 protein: CASSLRRTYEQYF. The CDR3 nucleotides read TGTGCCAGCAGTTTACGGAGAACCTACGAGCAGTACTTC.

V is TRBV5-6 and J is TRBJ2-3, with 7 bases that match TRBD2. V shed 1 base and J 2 bases; nucleotides not matched to a gene: 4. Germline V gene sequence: CDR1 SGHDT, CDR2 YYEEEE. The length of the CDR3 is 15 residues. The DNA for the CDR3 is TGTGCCAGCAGCTTGCCTAGCGGCTACACAGATACGCAGTATTTT. This sequence encodes CASSLPSGYTDTQYF.

The chain is built from TRBV5-1 and TRBJ1-1, with TRBD1 matching over 7 bases. V lost 3 bases and J lost 5; bases outside the gene matches: 4. This CDR3 is built from 13 residues. Germline V gene sequence: CDR1 SGHRS, CDR2 YFSETQ. CDR3 nucleotides: TGCGCCAGCAGCTGGGACAGATTTACTGAAGCTTTCTTT. Encoded protein: CASSWDRFTEAFF.

V usage is TRBV29-1 and J usage is TRBJ1-2, with a possible D match to TRBD1 (6 bases). The CDR3 has 13 amino acids. Trimming left V 7 bases short and J 6 bases short, with 18 bases between. Germline loops: CDR1 SQVTM, CDR2 ANQGSEA. CDR3 DNA: TGCAGCGGGGAGAGGTGGTCAGGGGATGGCTACACCTTC. Residues: CSGERWSGDGYTF. The whole variable domain, remainder taken from reference TRBV29-1 and TRBJ1-2, is SAVISQKPSRDICQRGTSLTIQCQVDSQVTMMFWYRQQPGQSLTLIATANQGSEATYESGFVIDKFPISRPNLTFSTLTVSNMSPEDSSIYLCSGERWSGDGYTFGSGTRLTVV.

CDR3 loop: CASSFGTAYEQYF. In DNA, the CDR3 is TGTGCCAGCAGCTTTGGGACAGCGTACGAGCAGTACTTC. This sequence joins TRBV5-4 and TRBJ2-7, with 7 bases lining up with TRBD1. Germline V gene sequence: CDR1 SGHNT, CDR2 YYREEE (reference sequence). V trimming: 2 bases; J trimming: 4 bases; junction bases outside the gene matches: 3. The CDR3 runs 13 residues.

The chain combines TRBV7-9 with TRBJ2-2; possible D gene TRBD2, 5 bases. Trimming shortened V by 4 bases and J by 2 bases, and 14 bases separated the two germline ends. Germline V lookup: CDR1 SEHNR, CDR2 FQNEAQ (reference sequence). The CDR3 has 16 amino acids. CDR3 sequence reads: CASSSGSPPNTGELFF. The CDR3, as DNA: TGTGCCAGCAGCTCTGGGAGCCCCCCAAACACCGGGGAGCTGTTTTTT.

The chain is built from TRBV29-1 and TRBJ1-4, with TRBD1 as a possible D gene (5 bases). CDR3 length equals 13 residues. Trimming cost V 4 bases and J 3 bases, with 9 bases left between them. Per the germline V gene, CDR1 is SQVTM and CDR2 is ANQGSEA. CDR3 residues: CSVGRDPNEKLFF. CDR3 nucleotides: TGCAGCGTTGGGAGGGACCCTAATGAAAAACTGTTTTTT.

This chain connects TRBV5-1 to TRBJ2-1; 11 bases are a match to TRBD2. V was pared by 1 base and J by 2 bases, with 11 bases of the junction left unmatched. Germline V CDR1 and CDR2: SGHRS, YFSETQ. This CDR3 contains 19 residues. CDR3 bases: TGCGCCAGCAGCTTGCCAGACCTTAGCGGGGGGGCTACCTACAATGAGCAGTTCTTC. Translation: CASSLPDLSGGATYNEQFF.

The chain joins TRBV2 to TRBJ2-7; perhaps TRBD1 as D (6 bases). There are 14 residues in the CDR3. V dropped 3 bases and J dropped 2 bases, with 11 bases sitting between them. Germline lookup yields CDR1 SNHLY and CDR2 FYNNEI. The CDR3 nucleotides read TGTGCCAGCAGTGAGGCAGGGGCAACCTACGAGCAGTACTTC. Its translation is CASSEAGATYEQYF.

This clone came up a few times. This chain links TRBV14 with TRBJ1-1, with D perhaps TRBD1 (6 bases). From germline, CDR1 is SGHDN and CDR2 FVKESK. The CDR3 has 11 residues. CDR3 protein: CVGTLGTEAFF. CDR3 nucleotides: TGTGTCGGGACATTGGGCACTGAAGCTTTCTTT. The full variable domain, completed using reference TRBV14 and TRBJ1-1, is EAGVTQFPSHSVIEKGQTVTLRCDPISGHDNLYWYRRVMGKEIKFLLHFVKESKQDESGMPNNRFLAERTGGTYSTLKVQPAELEDSGVYFCVGTLGTEAFFGQGTRLTVV.

In this sample, this clone turned up once. This chain connects TRBV27 to TRBJ1-1, with 7 bases matching TRBD1. This CDR3 is built from 13 residues. The germline CDR1 and CDR2 sequences are MNHEY and SMNVEV (reference sequence). Trimming at V came to 5 bases and at J to 3 bases, leaving 3 bases not matched to a gene. CDR3 residues: CASSLQGDTEAFF. Written as DNA, the CDR3 is TGTGCCAGCAGTCTCCAGGGGGACACTGAAGCTTTCTTT.

This chain uses TRBV29-1 with TRBJ1-3; D ambiguous. Germline V gene data show CDR1 as SQVTM and CDR2 as ANQGSEA. The CDR3 extends over 12 amino acids. V shed 5 bases and J shed 2 bases, with 7 bases lying between them. The CDR3 DNA is TGCAGCGTTCTCACTCCTGGAAACACCATATATTTT. This encodes CSVLTPGNTIYF.

This chain links TRBV4-2 with TRBJ2-7, with D unclear. The CDR3 covers 15 residues. The V end was cut by 2 bases, the J end by 4 bases, with 15 bases between. The V gene's germline CDR1 is LGHNA and CDR2 YNFKEQ. The CDR3 DNA sequence: TGTGCCAGCAGCCAACTACCCAGTGGGCTGTACGAGCAGTACTTC. This translates into CASSQLPSGLYEQYF.

V and J are TRBV5-1 and TRBJ2-1; D might be TRBD2 (6 bases). The CDR3 consists of 15 residues. V gave up 0 bases and J gave up 5 bases, with 12 bases separating them. Germline assignment: CDR1 SGHRS and CDR2 YFSETQ. CDR3 nucleotides: TGCGCCAGCAGCTTGGCACTAGCATCCCACAATGAGCAGTTCTTC. It encodes CASSLALASHNEQFF.

The rearrangement uses TRBV7-8 and TRBJ1-4; 9 nucleotides align to TRBD1. The J segment lost 7 bases and the V segment lost 5 bases, leaving 8 bases of the junction unmatched. The CDR3 runs 15 residues. Germline assignment: CDR1 SGHVS and CDR2 FQNEAQ. CDR3 residues: CASSPWDRESEKLFF. The CDR3 DNA reads TGTGCCAGCAGCCCCTGGGACAGGGAGTCTGAAAAACTGTTTTTT.

The chain uses TRBV5-5 and TRBJ1-5, with no clear D. Germline V gene sequence: CDR1 SGHKS, CDR2 YYEKEE (reference sequence). The CDR3 covers 13 residues. V lost 4 bases and J 4 bases, leaving 9 bases between the germline ends. This CDR3 is CASSTSGNQPQHF. In DNA, the CDR3 is TGTGCCAGCAGCACCAGCGGGAATCAGCCCCAGCATTTT.

A note on this clone: Germline is not matched at one junction end, which may reflect a read error. The DNA of the CDR3 is TGCGCCAGCAGCCAAAGGGGGCCTCTCCGGTTC. Its translation: CASSQRGPLRF. The gene calls are TRBV4-1 and TRBJ2-7; 7 positions agree with TRBD1. The CDR3 loop spans 11 amino acids. Germline lookup yields CDR1 MGHRA and CDR2 YSYEKL.

This chain connects TRBV6-6 to TRBJ2-1; TRBD2 agrees at 12 bases. The J segment lost 4 bases and the V segment lost 10 bases, leaving 5 bases of the junction unmatched. The CDR3 length is 14 residues. CDR1 is MNHNY and CDR2 is SVGAGI in the germline V gene (reference sequence). CDR3 bases: TGTGCCATCTCGACTAGCGGGGGATACAATGAGCAGTTCTTC. It yields the protein CAISTSGGYNEQFF.

J is TRBJ1-2 and V is TRBV4-2; tentative D call: TRBD1 (5 bases). The CDR3 has 15 amino acids. Looked up from germline, CDR1 is LGHNA and CDR2 is YNFKEQ. Trimming took off 0 bases at V and 2 bases at J, with 10 bases between the two ends. CDR3 sequence: CASSQDQGGNYGYTF. The CDR3 nucleotides read TGTGCCAGCAGCCAAGATCAGGGCGGCAACTATGGCTACACCTTC.

The chain is built from TRBV19 and TRBJ2-7; TRBD1 matches at 7 bases. Trimming at V came to 5 bases and at J to 4 bases, leaving 8 bases not matched to a gene. The germline gives CDR1 LNHDA, CDR2 SQIVND (reference sequence). The CDR3 consists of 14 residues. CDR3 nucleotides: TGTGCCAGTAGTGGTCGGACAGGTGGGTACGAGCAGTACTTC. This sequence encodes CASSGRTGGYEQYF. Combining the CDR3 with reference TRBV19 and TRBJ2-7 gives the whole variable domain DGGITQSPKYLFRKEGQNVTLSCEQNLNHDAMYWYRQDPGQGLRLIYYSQIVNDFQKGDIAEGYSVSREKKESFPLTVTSAQKNPTAFYLCASSGRTGGYEQYFGPGTRLTVT.

The J gene is TRBJ1-3, the V gene TRBV30; D ambiguous. Trimming stripped 4 bases from V and 0 bases from J, with 16 bases between. The V gene's germline CDR1 is GTSNPN and CDR2 SVGIG (reference sequence). This CDR3 spans 16 amino acids. The CDR3 nucleotides read TGTGCCTGGACCGCTCCCTCTTTCAGCTCTGGAAACACCATATATTTT. Its translation is CAWTAPSFSSGNTIYF.

This clone showed up just once. The V call is TRBV4-3, the J call TRBJ1-2, with 7 bases fitting TRBD1. CDR1 and CDR2 from the germline V gene are LGHNA and YSLEER. This CDR3 contains 15 residues. V lost 0 bases to trimming and J lost 4 bases; unmatched junction nucleotides: 5. The CDR3 protein is CASSQEQGHAYGYTF. The DNA of the CDR3 is TGCGCCAGCAGCCAAGAACAGGGGCATGCCTATGGCTACACCTTC.

This rearrangement joins TRBV25-1 to TRBJ2-7; maybe TRBD2 (5 bases). The CDR3 is 15 residues long. V dropped 2 bases and J dropped 5 bases, with 16 bases sitting between them. The germline V gene has CDR1 MGHDK and CDR2 SYGVNS. The CDR3 region is CASSEAGVGNDEQYF. In DNA form, the CDR3 reads TGTGCCAGCAGTGAAGCCGGGGTGGGGAATGACGAGCAGTACTTC.

The V gene is TRBV5-1, the J gene TRBJ2-7; TRBD2 is a possible D gene (6 bases). The germline V gene has CDR1 SGHRS and CDR2 YFSETQ. This CDR3 is 15 amino acids long. The V gene lost 2 bases and the J gene lost 1 base, with 13 bases spanning the gap. DNA for the CDR3: TGCGCCAGCAGCTTTTGGGGGACTGGGTCCTACGAGCAGTACTTC. Translation gives CASSFWGTGSYEQYF.

V gene TRBV5-1 combines with J gene TRBJ1-2; perhaps TRBD1 as D (6 bases). Trimming removed 3 bases from V and 6 bases from J, with 15 bases in between. In germline, CDR1 is SGHRS, CDR2 YFSETQ. The CDR3 runs 14 residues. The CDR3 protein is CASSSNRVRDGYTF. CDR3 in DNA: TGCGCCAGCAGCTCAAACAGGGTCAGGGATGGCTACACCTTC.